Given below is one T cell receptor (beta chain) in context. Its antigen is as yet unknown. Looked up from germline, CDR1 is ENHRY and CDR2 is SYGVKD. The V and J ends lost 5 bases and 9 bases respectively, with 14 bases between them. This CDR3 region has 13 residues. It was with 60 Vbeta and 13 Jbeta primers that the PCR ran. Clones were sequenced by immunoSEQ multiplex PCR, and TCRdb holds only the in-frame ones, with some missing. The repertoire holds roughly 120,000 clones, with about 79% as singletons. This entry comes from a study of cytomegalovirus exposure and HLA in healthy donors. The study's findings and limits: Among TCR beta chains, those listed as cytomegalovirus-associated numbered over 150. Earlier results showed most TCR beta V segments being productive about 87% or about 30% of the time. In most subjects, TCR beta sequences reportedly gave accurate predictions of HLA-A and HLA-B alleles.

This sequence joins TRBV10-3 and TRBJ1-5, with D tentatively TRBD1 (6 bases). The receptor was isolated from a woman aged 18-29 years in good health and CMV-seropositive. The sample taken for sequencing was PBMCs. The CDR3 loop is CAISPTGLGPQHF. The CDR3 coding sequence is TGTGCCATCAGTCCGACAGGTCTTGGGCCCCAGCATTTT.